Detailed here is one TCR beta chain. Its specificity is unknown. This may stem from a read error, because a much larger clone lies one nucleotide away. From germline, CDR1 is SNHLY and CDR2 FYNNEI. The length of the CDR3 is 11 residues. V was clipped by 3 bases and J by 6 bases, with 2 bases between them. The record originates from a study of type 1 and type 2 diabetes patients. The wider study: The cohort mixed type 1 diabetes, type 2 diabetes and nondiabetic donors. Sequencing for the whole study yielded about 20 million paired-end reads.

Study-level results: V and J gene usage correlated at approximately 0.97 between type 2 diabetes and control samples.

PCR was run on genomic DNA. A primer set of 30 forward and 13 reverse primers amplified the CDR3. TCRdb re-called the multiplex PCR reads with MiXCR, one entry per CDR3 protein. The sample holds 250,000 or so distinct CDR3 sequences; around 47% are singletons and the top ten take approximately 13%. The clonotype was recovered from a young man with type 2 diabetes. Material: peripheral blood mononuclear cells (PBMCs). The genes are TRBV2 and TRBJ2-2; D unclear. The CDR3 sequence: CASSDAGELFF. CDR3 sequence (DNA): TGTGCCAGCAGTGACGCCGGGGAGCTGTTTTTT.